This is a list of T cell receptor beta chains from one sample in a study of radiation and T cells in renal cell carcinoma. This table comes from immunoSEQ multiplex PCR, and its TCRdb copy is limited to in-frame clones, with some not included. The table lists some 80,000 clones, 80% to 90% of them singletons. Sequencing was performed on blood, taken from a patient whose treatment included radiotherapy and nephrectomy. These receptors came from a woman aged 45-60 years with renal cell carcinoma. Each CDR3 is given with its conserved first and last residue. Fields, in order: CDR3 DNA, CDR3 protein, clone size, J gene, V gene, D gene. D genes are given only for firm matches. Clone size, where shown, is once, few, many, or a class for clones that have expanded.

DNA: TGCGCCAGCAGCCCTAATCCTACAGGGGGTTCTGGAAACACCATATATTTT
CDR3: CASSPNPTGGSGNTIYF
size: -
J: TRBJ1-3
V: TRBV4-1
D: TRBD1

DNA: TGTGCCAGTAGTATTGACAGAATGAACACTGAAGCTTTCTTT
CDR3: CASSIDRMNTEAFF
size: -
J: TRBJ1-1
V: TRBV19
D: -

DNA: TGTGCCAGCTCACTCAACGGGGCGGGAGTAGGAGATACGCAGTATTTT
CDR3: CASSLNGAGVGDTQYF
size: -
J: TRBJ2-3
V: TRBV18
D: TRBD2

DNA: TGCGCCAGCAGTCCGTTACAGGGAAGCGGCTACACCTTC
CDR3: CASSPLQGSGYTF
size: once
J: TRBJ1-2
V: TRBV5-1
D: -

DNA: TGTGCCAGCAGTTACGGGCTGGATGGCTACACCTTC
CDR3: CASSYGLDGYTF
size: -
J: TRBJ1-2
V: TRBV6-6
D: -

DNA: TGTGCCAGCAGCTTTTGGCAGGGTGGATCTGAAGCTTTCTTT
CDR3: CASSFWQGGSEAFF
size: -
J: TRBJ1-1
V: TRBV5-6
D: -

DNA: TGCGCCAGCAGCCCGACAGACGGAGTCCAAGAGACCCAGTACTTC
CDR3: CASSPTDGVQETQYF
size: -
J: TRBJ2-5
V: TRBV5-1
D: -

DNA: TGCGCCAGCCAAGAAGGTAGCACAGATACGCAGTATTTT
CDR3: CASQEGSTDTQYF
size: -
J: TRBJ2-3
V: TRBV5-1
D: -

DNA: TGTGCCAGCAGCCAAGGGCCTAGGGGCACTGAAGCTTTCTTT
CDR3: CASSQGPRGTEAFF
size: -
J: TRBJ1-1
V: TRBV5-6
D: -

DNA: TGTGCCAGCGGGATGACGCGGAGTACTCACGAGCAGTACTTC
CDR3: CASGMTRSTHEQYF
size: -
J: TRBJ2-7
V: TRBV2
D: -

DNA: TGTGCCTGGAGTTCTTACTACGAGCAGTACTTC
CDR3: CAWSSYYEQYF
size: -
J: TRBJ2-7
V: TRBV30
D: -

DNA: TGTGCCAGCAGCTTAGGAGGGGACTATGGCTACACCTTC
CDR3: CASSLGGDYGYTF
size: -
J: TRBJ1-2
V: TRBV7-2
D: -

DNA: TGTGCCAGCAGCTTAACCCCGGACACGGAAATACGCGAAGCTTTCTTT
CDR3: CASSLTPDTEIREAFF
size: -
J: TRBJ1-1
V: TRBV7-3
D: -

DNA: TGTGCCAGCAGCTTAGGACAGGGCGGAGGCAACGTCCTGACTTTC
CDR3: CASSLGQGGGNVLTF
size: -
J: TRBJ2-6
V: TRBV7-2
D: TRBD1

DNA: TGTGCCAGCAGTTTTGTGGGACAGGGGTTCACCGGGGAGCTGTTTTTT
CDR3: CASSFVGQGFTGELFF
size: once
J: TRBJ2-2
V: TRBV27
D: TRBD1

DNA: TGTGCCAGCACCAAATACGGTGCGAATTCACCCCTCCACTTT
CDR3: CASTKYGANSPLHF
size: -
J: TRBJ1-6
V: TRBV5-6
D: -

DNA: TGTGCCAGCAGCCTTCTCGGACTTATAAACTACGAGCAGTACTTC
CDR3: CASSLLGLINYEQYF
size: -
J: TRBJ2-7
V: TRBV21-1
D: -

DNA: TGTGCCAGCAGCCGGGACCTTAATGAAAAACTGTTTTTT
CDR3: CASSRDLNEKLFF
size: -
J: TRBJ1-4
V: TRBV6-5
D: -

DNA: TGCGCCAGCAGCTGGGCAGGGGGAATCTACGAGCAGTACTTC
CDR3: CASSWAGGIYEQYF
size: once
J: TRBJ2-7
V: TRBV5-1
D: TRBD1

DNA: TGTGCCAGCAGCGTACGGGCAGGGGAGTACAATGAGCAGTTCTTC
CDR3: CASSVRAGEYNEQFF
size: -
J: TRBJ2-1
V: TRBV9
D: -

DNA: TGTGCCAGCAGTGAATTCCGGGACAGCACAGATACGCAGTATTTT
CDR3: CASSEFRDSTDTQYF
size: -
J: TRBJ2-3
V: TRBV25-1
D: -

DNA: TGTGCCAGCAGCTTAGAGGGCCAGTCAGCCTACAATGAGCAGTTCTTC
CDR3: CASSLEGQSAYNEQFF
size: -
J: TRBJ2-1
V: TRBV7-6
D: -

DNA: TGTGCTACTTCTGGAGTCTCTGGAAACACCATATATTTT
CDR3: CATSGVSGNTIYF
size: -
J: TRBJ1-3
V: TRBV19
D: -

DNA: TGTGCCAGCAGCGTAGTGGAGGGGGCTGGGGCCAACGTCCTGACTTTC
CDR3: CASSVVEGAGANVLTF
size: -
J: TRBJ2-6
V: TRBV9
D: -

DNA: TGTGCCAGCGATGGACAGGCCGAGGGTGGCGACTACGAGCAGTACTTC
CDR3: CASDGQAEGGDYEQYF
size: -
J: TRBJ2-7
V: TRBV19
D: TRBD1

DNA: TGTGCCAGCAGCGTAGATAGGACAATTGGGACTGAAGCTTTCTTT
CDR3: CASSVDRTIGTEAFF
size: -
J: TRBJ1-1
V: TRBV9
D: -

DNA: TGCGCCAGCGTCCGAGCAGCGGGGGGGCGCAATGAGCAGTTCTTC
CDR3: CASVRAAGGRNEQFF
size: -
J: TRBJ2-1
V: TRBV5-1
D: TRBD2

DNA: TGTGCCAGCAGCATAGTTTTCATGGACAGGGTGCCTTTCTACAGCAATCAGCCCCAGCATTTT
CDR3: CASSIVFMDRVPFYSNQPQHF
size: -
J: TRBJ1-5
V: TRBV7-8
D: TRBD1

DNA: TGTGCCAGCAGCCCCTTGACCCCGGGGAGAGGGTTGAACACTGAAGCTTTCTTT
CDR3: CASSPLTPGRGLNTEAFF
size: -
J: TRBJ1-1
V: TRBV11-2
D: -

DNA: TGTGCCAGCAGTGCGGGATCCAATCAGCCCCAGCATTTT
CDR3: CASSAGSNQPQHF
size: few
J: TRBJ1-5
V: TRBV2
D: -

DNA: TGTGCCAGCAGCCGGACAGGGACTCGCACCGGGGAGCTGTTTTTT
CDR3: CASSRTGTRTGELFF
size: -
J: TRBJ2-2
V: TRBV7-2
D: TRBD1

DNA: TGTGCCAGCAGTTACTCCACAGCGCCCAATGAGCAGTTCTTC
CDR3: CASSYSTAPNEQFF
size: -
J: TRBJ2-1
V: TRBV6-5
D: -

DNA: TGTGCCAGCAGTTTAAACGGTCCCGGAACCGGGGAGCTGTTTTTT
CDR3: CASSLNGPGTGELFF
size: few
J: TRBJ2-2
V: TRBV27
D: -

DNA: TGTGCCAGCAGCACAGCCATGACCCCGAGGCAGTACTTC
CDR3: CASSTAMTPRQYF
size: -
J: TRBJ2-7
V: TRBV7-2
D: -

DNA: TGTGCCAGCAGCGTAGCTACGGAAGGGGCGACCTACAATGAGCAGTTCTTC
CDR3: CASSVATEGATYNEQFF
size: -
J: TRBJ2-1
V: TRBV9
D: -